The rows below give T cell receptor beta chains drawn from one sample of a study of T cell responses to AZD1222 COVID-19 vaccine. The table came from immunoSEQ multiplex PCR; TCRdb's copy has only in-frame clones and leaves some out. The data contain some 130,000 clones, around nine tenths of them singletons. Source: peripheral blood, taken on day 0 of AZD1222 vaccination. Every receptor here comes from an adult in good health. Each CDR3 is given with its conserved first and last residue. A D gene is named only where the DNA matches it firmly. Clone size is given for some rows only: seen once, a few or many times, or a class if the clone is expanded.

TRBV15	TRBJ2-7	NA	NA	TGTGCCACCAAGGGGCCGGGTCCGTCCTACGAGCAGTACTTC	CATKGPGPSYEQYF
TRBV15	TRBJ2-1	TRBD2	NA	TGTGCCACCAGCACGATAGCGGGGGGCACCAATGAGCAGTTCTTC	CATSTIAGGTNEQFF
TRBV4-2	TRBJ2-3	TRBD2	NA	TGTGCCAGCAGCCACCCCGGGGCTAGCGGGGTCTCAGATACGCAGTATTTT	CASSHPGASGVSDTQYF
TRBV5-1	TRBJ2-3	TRBD2	NA	TGCGCCAGCAGCAGTACTAGCGGGGGCGCAGATACGCAGTATTTT	CASSSTSGGADTQYF
TRBV6-2/TRBV6-3	TRBJ1-1	NA	NA	TGTGCCAGCAGTCCCGCCGGGGCCGGTGGCACTGAAGCTTTCTTT	CASSPAGAGGTEAFF
TRBV19	TRBJ2-7	NA	NA	TGTGCCAGTAGTTCCGCCGGGGGCGGCTACGAGCAGTACTTC	CASSSAGGGYEQYF
TRBV5-1	TRBJ2-5	NA	NA	TGCGCCAGCAGCTTGGAAGGGACTTCGAGAGGGGAGACCCAGTACTTC	CASSLEGTSRGETQYF
TRBV27	TRBJ1-2	NA	once	TGTGCCAGCGGCCCTTGGGGGGACAACTATGGCTACACCTTC	CASGPWGDNYGYTF
TRBV7-9	TRBJ2-2	TRBD1	NA	TGTGCCAGCACCCTAAGGGACAGGGGGCCGTCCACCATGGTCGCCGGGGAGCTGTTTTTT	CASTLRDRGPSTMVAGELFF
TRBV29-1	TRBJ2-3	TRBD1	NA	TGCAGCGTTGAGAGGACAGGGGGGGCAGATACGCAGTATTTT	CSVERTGGADTQYF
TRBV28	TRBJ2-6	TRBD2	NA	TGTGCCAGCAGGCCGGGGGGTGACTCTGGGGCCAACGTCCTGACTTTC	CASRPGGDSGANVLTF
TRBV30	TRBJ1-2	NA	NA	TGTGCCTGGAGGGCGTCGGGTCAGTGGCTTTTGGGCTACACCTTC	CAWRASGQWLLGYTF
TRBV5-1	TRBJ2-7	NA	NA	TGCGCCAGCAGCTTGGCCTCGTCCGGGAACGAGCAGTACTTC	CASSLASSGNEQYF
TRBV10-3	TRBJ2-1	TRBD2	NA	TGTGCCATCAGTTCTAGCGGGGGGGCCCATGAGCAGTTCTTC	CAISSSGGAHEQFF
TRBV6-5	TRBJ2-2	TRBD2	NA	TGTGCCAGCAGAGGACTAGCGGGGGGCCCCGGGGAGCTGTTTTTT	CASRGLAGGPGELFF
TRBV6-5	TRBJ2-5	NA	once	TGTGCCAGCAGTTTACCAGCGGGCTTTGTCCAAGAGACCCAGTACTTC	CASSLPAGFVQETQYF
TRBV29-1	TRBJ1-2	TRBD1	NA	TGCAGCGTTAACGACAGGGTTGGCTACACCTTC	CSVNDRVGYTF
TRBV6-6	TRBJ2-7	NA	NA	TGTGCCAGCACTCAGGGGTACGAGCAGTACTTC	CASTQGYEQYF
TRBV7-8	TRBJ1-2	TRBD1	NA	TGTGCCAGCAGCCGGACAGGGAATGGCTACACCTTC	CASSRTGNGYTF
TRBV4-1	TRBJ2-1	NA	once	NA	CASSQVGQGALSFF
TRBV28	TRBJ2-7	TRBD2	NA	TGTGCCAGCAGTTTATCGGGGACTAGCGGGGGACTGGAGCAGTACTTC	CASSLSGTSGGLEQYF
TRBV27	TRBJ2-5	TRBD1	few	TGTGCCAGCAGGACAGGGGATGGTGGGACCCAGTACTTC	CASRTGDGGTQYF
TRBV7-8	TRBJ1-3	NA	few	TGTGCCAGCAGCTTAGCGCTATCGGGGCTTAGGCTCTCCTCTGGAAACACCATATATTTT	CASSLALSGLRLSSGNTIYF
TRBV6-5	TRBJ1-1	NA	NA	TGTGCCAGCAGACCTCATCCTCGTAGCGATGAAGCTTTCTTT	CASRPHPRSDEAFF
TRBV3-1/TRBV3-2	TRBJ1-2	TRBD1	NA	TGTGCCAGCAGCCAAGGAGGGGGCTTTTATGGCTACACCTTC	CASSQGGGFYGYTF
TRBV10-2	TRBJ2-7	NA	NA	TGCGCCAGCACTACAGAGAGCTCCTACGAGCAGTACTTC	CASTTESSYEQYF
TRBV3-1/TRBV3-2	TRBJ1-2	NA	NA	TGTGCCAGCAGCCAAGGAGGGGGAGGGGTGACGAGTGGCTACACCTTC	CASSQGGGGVTSGYTF
TRBV7-2	TRBJ1-4	NA	NA	TGTGCCAGCAGCTTAGTTTGGGGTGGCAATGAAAAACTGTTTTTT	CASSLVWGGNEKLFF
TRBV15	TRBJ1-3	NA	NA	TGTGCCACCAGCAGAGGCCAGGGGAATCCTGGAAACACCATATATTTT	CATSRGQGNPGNTIYF
TRBV7-9	TRBJ1-2	TRBD1	NA	TGTGCCAGCAGCACGGGACAGCTCGACGACTACACCTTC	CASSTGQLDDYTF
TRBV14	TRBJ1-2	NA	NA	TGTGCCAGCAGCCCATTTGACACATATGGCTACACCTTC	CASSPFDTYGYTF
TRBV30	TRBJ1-1	NA	NA	TGTGCCTGGGGTCCCACAGCGGGCACTGAAGCTTTCTTT	CAWGPTAGTEAFF
TRBV3-1/TRBV3-2	TRBJ1-1	NA	once	TGTGCCAGCAGCAGGGGACGGAACACTGAAGCTTTCTTT	CASSRGRNTEAFF
TRBV4-3	TRBJ1-1	NA	NA	TGCGCCAGCAGCCAAGAACTCGAAAGTGCAGGGATCCAGAACACTGAAGCTTTCTTT	CASSQELESAGIQNTEAFF
TRBV6-6	TRBJ2-1	NA	NA	TGTGCCAGCAGTTACTTTGGGGCCACTGAGCAGTTCTTC	CASSYFGATEQFF
TRBV11-2	TRBJ2-1	NA	NA	TGTGCCAGCAGCTCAACCCGAGGGGGGAATGAGCAGTTCTTC	CASSSTRGGNEQFF
TRBV4-3	TRBJ2-5	NA	NA	TGCGCCAGCAGCCAAGCCAACTACAGGACCCAGTACTTC	CASSQANYRTQYF
TRBV6-5	TRBJ1-6	NA	NA	TGTGCCAGCAGTTACGCAGGGGCGCAGTATAATTCACCCCTCCACTTT	CASSYAGAQYNSPLHF
TRBV5-1	TRBJ1-2	TRBD1	NA	TGCGCCAGCAGCGTAGGGGGCGAGTATGGCTACACCTTC	CASSVGGEYGYTF
TRBV6-5	TRBJ1-4	TRBD1	NA	TGTGCCAGCACTTCGACAGGGGAGGGTGAAAAACTGTTTTTT	CASTSTGEGEKLFF
TRBV27	TRBJ2-1	NA	once	TGTGCCAGCAGTTTGTCAGGGGGGGTCCTCTACAATGAGCAGTTCTTC	CASSLSGGVLYNEQFF
TRBV6-5	TRBJ1-2	NA	NA	TGTGCCAGCAGCTCCGGGACACACACTGGCGATGGCTACACCTTC	CASSSGTHTGDGYTF
TRBV7-2	TRBJ2-7	NA	NA	TGTGCCAGCAGCCCCCCCAGGGGCCACTCCTACGAGCAGTACTTC	CASSPPRGHSYEQYF